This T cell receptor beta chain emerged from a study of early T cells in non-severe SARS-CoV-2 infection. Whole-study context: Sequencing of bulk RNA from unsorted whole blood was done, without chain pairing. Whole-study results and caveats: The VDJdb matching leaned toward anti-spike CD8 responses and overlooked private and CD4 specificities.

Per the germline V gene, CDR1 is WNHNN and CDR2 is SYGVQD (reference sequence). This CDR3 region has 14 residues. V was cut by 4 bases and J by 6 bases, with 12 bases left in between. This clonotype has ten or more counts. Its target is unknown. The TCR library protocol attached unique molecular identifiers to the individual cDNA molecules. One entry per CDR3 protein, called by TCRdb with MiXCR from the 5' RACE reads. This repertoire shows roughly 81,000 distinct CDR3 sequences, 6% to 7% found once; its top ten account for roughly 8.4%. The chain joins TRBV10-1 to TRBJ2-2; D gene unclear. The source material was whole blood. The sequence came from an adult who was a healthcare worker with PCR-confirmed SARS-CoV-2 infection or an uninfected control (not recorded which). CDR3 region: CASSALDMAGELFF. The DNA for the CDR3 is TGCGCCAGCAGTGCCCTCGACATGGCCGGGGAGCTGTTTTTT.